The following is a T cell receptor (beta chain) sequence with its context. CDR3 length: 16 residues. V lost 4 bases, J lost 3 bases, and 6 bases stayed unmatched. From germline, CDR1 is SGHRS and CDR2 YFSETQ. This sample was included in a study of blood T cell repertoires in COVID-19. Study information: Specimens from acute and convalescent COVID-19 originated in the United States, Italy and Spain. The cDNA or gDNA used as material had been derived from T cells, B-cell-depleted T cells, or PBMCs.

Residents of about two dozen US areas, aged roughly 18 to 89 years, made up the participants. Cohort assignment relied on participant-reported clinical history. Repertoires were generated with immunoSEQ multiplex PCR, while TCRdb's copy carries only in-frame clones and drops some. The data show roughly 430,000 clones, more than 70% seen once. Sequencing was performed on PBMCs or T cells enriched from blood (not recorded which). The receptor comes from a woman between 18 and 29 years old who had been exposed to COVID-19. V gene TRBV5-1 combines with J gene TRBJ2-2, with 10 bases lining up with TRBD2. Here the CDR3 reads CASSPASGSDTGELFF. The CDR3 region has the DNA TGCGCCAGCAGCCCGGCTAGCGGGAGTGACACCGGGGAGCTGTTTTTT. Together with reference TRBV5-1 and TRBJ2-2, the CDR3 gives the full variable domain: KAGVTQTPRYLIKTRGQQVTLSCSPISGHRSVSWYQQTPGQGLQFLFEYFSETQRNKGNFPGRFSGRQFSNSRSEMNVSTLELGDSALYLCASSPASGSDTGELFFGEGSRLTVL.